This entry features one T cell receptor beta chain sequence. Its antigen is still unknown. Primers: 60 Vbeta forward and 13 Jbeta reverse. Clones were sequenced by immunoSEQ multiplex PCR, and TCRdb holds only the in-frame ones, with some missing. There are roughly 120,000 clones in the sample, with 3.6% held by the top ten. From germline, CDR1 is SGHDT and CDR2 YYEEEE. Trimming shortened V by 6 bases and J by 5 bases, and 21 bases separated the two germline ends. This CDR3 has 16 residues. Despite likely unrecorded immune exposures, the donors were nominally healthy at the time of sampling. These data belong to a study of cytomegalovirus exposure and HLA in healthy donors. Study observations and caveats: Later analysis showed TCR association rates varying by HLA locus, highest for DRB1 and lowest for HLA-C. Researchers had no immune exposure information except CMV serostatus available. In vitro assays verified that three CMV-associated chains recognized CMV antigens specifically.

Source material: PBMCs. The TCR sequence derives from a man between 18 and 29 years old in good health and CMV-seronegative. V is TRBV5-6 and J is TRBJ2-1, with D hard to call. The CDR3 DNA follows: TGTGCCAGCACCACTAAATGGAGAGGCCTGAACAATGAGCAGTTCTTC. The encoded protein is CASTTKWRGLNNEQFF. Drawing the rest from reference TRBV5-6 and TRBJ2-1, the complete variable domain is DAGVTQSPTHLIKTRGQQVTLRCSPKSGHDTVSWYQQALGQGPQFIFQYYEEEERQRGNFPDRFSGHQFPNYSSELNVNALLLGDSALYLCASTTKWRGLNNEQFFGPGTRLTVL.